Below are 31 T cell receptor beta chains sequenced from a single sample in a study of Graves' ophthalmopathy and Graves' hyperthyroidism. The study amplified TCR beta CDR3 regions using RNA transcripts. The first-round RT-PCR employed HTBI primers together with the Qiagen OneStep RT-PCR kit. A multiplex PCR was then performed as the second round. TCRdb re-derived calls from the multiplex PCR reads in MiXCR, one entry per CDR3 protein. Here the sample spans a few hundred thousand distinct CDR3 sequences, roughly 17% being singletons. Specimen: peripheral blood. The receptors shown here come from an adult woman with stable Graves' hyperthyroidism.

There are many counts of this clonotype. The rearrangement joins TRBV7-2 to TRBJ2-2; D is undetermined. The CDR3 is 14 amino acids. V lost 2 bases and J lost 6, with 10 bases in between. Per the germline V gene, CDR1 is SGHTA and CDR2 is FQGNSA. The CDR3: CASSLSRRAGELFF. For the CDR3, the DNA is TGTGCCAGCAGCTTAAGCCGAAGGGCCGGGGAGCTGTTTTTT.

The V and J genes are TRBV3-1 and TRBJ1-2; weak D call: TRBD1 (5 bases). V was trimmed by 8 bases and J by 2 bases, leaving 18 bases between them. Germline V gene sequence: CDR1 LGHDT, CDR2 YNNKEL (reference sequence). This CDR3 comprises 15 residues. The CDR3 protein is CASRQTGALNYGYTF. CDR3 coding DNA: TGTGCCAGCCGTCAAACAGGAGCTTTGAACTATGGCTACACCTTC.

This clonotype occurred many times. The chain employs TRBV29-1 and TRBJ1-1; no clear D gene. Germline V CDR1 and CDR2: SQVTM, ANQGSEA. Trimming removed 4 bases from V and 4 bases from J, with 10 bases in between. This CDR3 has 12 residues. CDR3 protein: CSVALEVTEAFF. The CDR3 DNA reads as TGCAGCGTTGCCCTGGAGGTCACTGAAGCTTTCTTT.

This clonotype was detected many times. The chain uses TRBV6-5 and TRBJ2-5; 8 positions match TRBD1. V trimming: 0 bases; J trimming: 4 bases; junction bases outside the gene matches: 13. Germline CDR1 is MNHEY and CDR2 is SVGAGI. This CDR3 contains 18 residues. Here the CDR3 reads CASSYSKTGQGYGETQYF. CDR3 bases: TGTGCCAGCAGTTACTCGAAGACAGGACAGGGATATGGAGAGACCCAGTACTTC.

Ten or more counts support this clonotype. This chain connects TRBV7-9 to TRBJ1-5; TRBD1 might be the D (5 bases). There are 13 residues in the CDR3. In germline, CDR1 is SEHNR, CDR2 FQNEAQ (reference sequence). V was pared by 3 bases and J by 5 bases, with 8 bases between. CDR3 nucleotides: TGTGCCAGCAGCTTCGGCAGGGATCAGCCCCAGCATTTT. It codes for CASSFGRDQPQHF.

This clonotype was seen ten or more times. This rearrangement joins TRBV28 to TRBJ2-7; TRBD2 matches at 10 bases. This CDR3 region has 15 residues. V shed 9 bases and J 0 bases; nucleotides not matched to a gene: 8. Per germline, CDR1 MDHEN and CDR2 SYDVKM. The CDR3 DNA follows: TGTGCCAGTAAAGATCTAGCGGGAGCCTCCTACGAGCAGTACTTC. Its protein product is CASKDLAGASYEQYF. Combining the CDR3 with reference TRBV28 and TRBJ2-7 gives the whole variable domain DVKVTQSSRYLVKRTGEKVFLECVQDMDHENMFWYRQDPGLGLRLIYFSYDVKMKEKGDIPEGYSVSREKKERFSLILESASTNQTSMYLCASKDLAGASYEQYFGPGTRLTVT.

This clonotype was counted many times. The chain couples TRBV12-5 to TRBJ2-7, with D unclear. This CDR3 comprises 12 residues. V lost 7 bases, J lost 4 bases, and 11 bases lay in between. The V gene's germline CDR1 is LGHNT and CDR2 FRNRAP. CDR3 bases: TGTGCTAGTGCCGCCCTGATGTACGAGCAGTACTTC. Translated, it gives CASAALMYEQYF.

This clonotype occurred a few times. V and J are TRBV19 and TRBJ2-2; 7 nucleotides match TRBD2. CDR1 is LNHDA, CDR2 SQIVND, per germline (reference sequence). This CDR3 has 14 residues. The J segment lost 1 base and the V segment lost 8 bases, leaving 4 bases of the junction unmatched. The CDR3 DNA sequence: TGTGCCAGTGTGGGCGGGGGGAACACCGGGGAGCTGTTTTTT. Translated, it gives CASVGGGNTGELFF.

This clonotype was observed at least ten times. The CDR3 coding sequence is TGTGCCACTAGAGGGGACAAGAACACTGAAGCTTTCTTT. Encoded protein: CATRGDKNTEAFF. The chain links TRBV24-1 to TRBJ1-1, with a weak D call TRBD1 (6 bases). Germline CDR1 KGHDR, CDR2 SFDVKD. V shed 10 bases and J shed 1 base, with 12 bases lying between them. CDR3 length: 13 residues.

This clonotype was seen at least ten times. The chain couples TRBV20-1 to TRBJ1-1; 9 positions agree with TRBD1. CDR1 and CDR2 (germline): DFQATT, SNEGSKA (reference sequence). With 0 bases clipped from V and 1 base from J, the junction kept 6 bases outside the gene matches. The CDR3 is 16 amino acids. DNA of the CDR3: TGCAGTGCTAGAGATGGGGACAGGGTAGGGAACACTGAAGCTTTCTTT. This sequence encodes CSARDGDRVGNTEAFF.

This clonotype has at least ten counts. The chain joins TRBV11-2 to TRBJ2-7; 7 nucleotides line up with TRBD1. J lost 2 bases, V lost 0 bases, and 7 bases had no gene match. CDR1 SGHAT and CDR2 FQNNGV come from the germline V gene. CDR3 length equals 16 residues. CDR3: CASSLDAGGYPYEQYF. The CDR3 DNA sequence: TGTGCCAGCAGCTTAGATGCAGGGGGTTACCCCTACGAGCAGTACTTC.

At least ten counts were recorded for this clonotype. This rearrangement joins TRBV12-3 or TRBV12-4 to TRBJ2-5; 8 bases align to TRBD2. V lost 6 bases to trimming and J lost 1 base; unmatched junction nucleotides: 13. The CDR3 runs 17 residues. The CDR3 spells CASRSGTRYPGQETQYF. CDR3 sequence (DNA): TGTGCCAGCAGGTCCGGGACTAGATACCCCGGCCAAGAGACCCAGTACTTC.

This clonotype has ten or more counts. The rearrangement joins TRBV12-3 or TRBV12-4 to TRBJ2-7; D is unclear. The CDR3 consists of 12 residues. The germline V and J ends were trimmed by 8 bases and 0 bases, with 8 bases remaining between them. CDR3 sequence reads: CASGESSYEQYF. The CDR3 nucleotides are TGTGCCAGCGGGGAAAGCTCCTACGAGCAGTACTTC.

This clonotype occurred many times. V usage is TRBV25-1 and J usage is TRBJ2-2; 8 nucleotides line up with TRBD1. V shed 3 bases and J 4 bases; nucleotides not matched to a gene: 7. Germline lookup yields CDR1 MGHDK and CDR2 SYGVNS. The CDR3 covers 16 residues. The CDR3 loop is CASSERTGRSTGELFF. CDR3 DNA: TGTGCCAGCAGTGAGCGGACAGGGCGGAGCACCGGGGAGCTGTTTTTT. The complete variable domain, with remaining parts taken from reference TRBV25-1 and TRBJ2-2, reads EADIYQTPRYLVIGTGKKITLECSQTMGHDKMYWYQQDPGMELHLIHYSYGVNSTEKGDLSSESTVSRIRTEHFPLTLESARPSHTSQYLCASSERTGRSTGELFFGEGSRLTVL.

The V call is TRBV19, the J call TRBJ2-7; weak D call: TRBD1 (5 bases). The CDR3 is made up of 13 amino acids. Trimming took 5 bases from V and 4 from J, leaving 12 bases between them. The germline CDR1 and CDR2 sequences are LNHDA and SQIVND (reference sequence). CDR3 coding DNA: TGTGCCAGTAGTGGGCGGACAAGATACGAGCAGTACTTC. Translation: CASSGRTRYEQYF.

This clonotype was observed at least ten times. Written as DNA, the CDR3 is TGTGCCAGCAGTCCCTGGACAGGGGAAGGCTACACCTTC. This encodes CASSPWTGEGYTF. The V call is TRBV28, the J call TRBJ1-2; 9 bases fit TRBD1. With V trimmed by 5 bases and J by 8 bases, 6 bases remained unmatched. There are 13 residues in the CDR3. From germline, CDR1 is MDHEN and CDR2 SYDVKM.

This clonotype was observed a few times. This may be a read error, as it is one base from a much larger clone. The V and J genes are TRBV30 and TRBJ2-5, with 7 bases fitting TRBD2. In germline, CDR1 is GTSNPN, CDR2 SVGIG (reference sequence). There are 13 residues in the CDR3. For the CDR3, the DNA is TGTGCCTGGCGTAGGGAGGGCCAAGAGACCAAGTACTTC. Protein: CAWRREGQETKYF.

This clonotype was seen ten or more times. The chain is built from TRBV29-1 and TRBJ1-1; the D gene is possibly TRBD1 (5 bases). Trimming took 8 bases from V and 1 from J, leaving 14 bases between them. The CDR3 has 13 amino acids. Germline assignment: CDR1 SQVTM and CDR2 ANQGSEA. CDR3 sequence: CSLDPQGNTEAFF. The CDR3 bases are TGCAGCCTCGACCCCCAGGGGAACACTGAAGCTTTCTTT.

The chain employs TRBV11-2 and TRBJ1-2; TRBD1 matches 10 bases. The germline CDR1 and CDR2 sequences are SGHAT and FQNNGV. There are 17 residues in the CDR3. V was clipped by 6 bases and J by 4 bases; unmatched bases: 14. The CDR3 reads CASSPSPGQGRGYGYTF. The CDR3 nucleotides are TGTGCCAGCAGTCCTTCACCGGGACAGGGGAGGGGCTATGGCTACACCTTC.

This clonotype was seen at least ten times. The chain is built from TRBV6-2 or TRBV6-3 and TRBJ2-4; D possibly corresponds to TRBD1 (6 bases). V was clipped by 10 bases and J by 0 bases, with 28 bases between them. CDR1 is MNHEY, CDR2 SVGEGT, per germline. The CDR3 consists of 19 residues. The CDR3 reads CATRLSPGHPLLAKNIQYF. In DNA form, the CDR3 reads TGTGCCACCAGACTAAGTCCGGGACATCCACTTCTAGCCAAAAACATTCAGTACTTC.

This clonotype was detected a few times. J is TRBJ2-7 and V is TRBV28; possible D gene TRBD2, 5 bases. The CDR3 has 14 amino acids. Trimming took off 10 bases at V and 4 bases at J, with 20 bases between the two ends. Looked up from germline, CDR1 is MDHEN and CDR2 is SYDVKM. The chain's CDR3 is CATQRTGTSYEQYF. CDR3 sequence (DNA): TGTGCCACCCAAAGAACGGGAACTTCATACGAGCAGTACTTC.

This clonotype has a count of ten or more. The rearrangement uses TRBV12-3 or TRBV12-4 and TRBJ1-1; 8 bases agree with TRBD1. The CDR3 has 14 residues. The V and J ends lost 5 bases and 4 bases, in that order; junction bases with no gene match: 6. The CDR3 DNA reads TGTGCCAGCAGTCCGGACAGGGAGGTCACTGAAGCTTTCTTT. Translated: CASSPDREVTEAFF.

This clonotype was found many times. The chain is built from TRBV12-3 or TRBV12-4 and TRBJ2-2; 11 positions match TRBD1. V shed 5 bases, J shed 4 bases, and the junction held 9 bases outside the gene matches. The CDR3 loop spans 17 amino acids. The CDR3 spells CASSKYGTGGRTGELFF. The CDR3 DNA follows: TGTGCCAGCAGTAAATACGGGACAGGGGGTCGCACCGGGGAGCTGTTTTTT.

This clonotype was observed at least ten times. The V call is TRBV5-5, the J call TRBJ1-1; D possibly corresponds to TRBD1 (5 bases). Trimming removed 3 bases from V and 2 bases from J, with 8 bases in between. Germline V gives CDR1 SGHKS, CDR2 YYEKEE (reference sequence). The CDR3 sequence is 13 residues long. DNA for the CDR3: TGTGCCAGCAGCTGGGACTTTAACACTGAAGCTTTCTTT. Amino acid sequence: CASSWDFNTEAFF.

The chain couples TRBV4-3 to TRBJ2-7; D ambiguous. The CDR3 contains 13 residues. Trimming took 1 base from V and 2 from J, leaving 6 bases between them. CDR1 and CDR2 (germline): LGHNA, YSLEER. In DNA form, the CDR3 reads TGCGCCAGCAGCCAAGGGTCAGCCTACGAGCAGTACTTC. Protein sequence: CASSQGSAYEQYF.

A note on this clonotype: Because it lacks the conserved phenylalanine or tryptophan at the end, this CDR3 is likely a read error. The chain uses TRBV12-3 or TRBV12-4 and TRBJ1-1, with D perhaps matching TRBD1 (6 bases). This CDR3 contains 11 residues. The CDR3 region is CASSWDNAAFY. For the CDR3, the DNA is TGTGCTAGCAGTTGGGACAACGCGGCTTTCTAT.

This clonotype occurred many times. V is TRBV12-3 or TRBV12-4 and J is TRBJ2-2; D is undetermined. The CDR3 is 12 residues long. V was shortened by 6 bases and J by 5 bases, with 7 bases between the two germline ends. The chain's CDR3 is CASSSVTGELFF. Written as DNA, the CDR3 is TGTGCCAGCAGCTCTGTAACCGGGGAGCTGTTTTTT.

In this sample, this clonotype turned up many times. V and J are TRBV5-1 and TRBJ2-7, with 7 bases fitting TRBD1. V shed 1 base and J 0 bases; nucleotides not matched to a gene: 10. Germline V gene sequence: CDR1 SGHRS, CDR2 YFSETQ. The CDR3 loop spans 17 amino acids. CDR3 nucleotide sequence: TGCGCCAGCAGCTTGTCTACGACAGGGCGAAACTCCTACGAGCAGTACTTC. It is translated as CASSLSTTGRNSYEQYF.

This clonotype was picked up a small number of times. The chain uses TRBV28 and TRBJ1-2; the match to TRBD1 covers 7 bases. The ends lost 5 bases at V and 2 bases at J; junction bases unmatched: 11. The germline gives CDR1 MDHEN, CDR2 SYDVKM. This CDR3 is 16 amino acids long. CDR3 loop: CASSLREGAGNYGYTF. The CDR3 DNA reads TGTGCCAGCAGTCTTAGGGAGGGGGCCGGGAACTATGGCTACACCTTC.

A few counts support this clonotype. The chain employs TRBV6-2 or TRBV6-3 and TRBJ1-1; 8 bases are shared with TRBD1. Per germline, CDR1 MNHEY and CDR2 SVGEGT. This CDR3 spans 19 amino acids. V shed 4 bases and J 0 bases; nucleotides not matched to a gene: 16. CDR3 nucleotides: TGTGCCAGCAGTTTCTCCCCCGGGACAGGCGAACAATTGAACACTGAAGCTTTCTTT. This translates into CASSFSPGTGEQLNTEAFF.

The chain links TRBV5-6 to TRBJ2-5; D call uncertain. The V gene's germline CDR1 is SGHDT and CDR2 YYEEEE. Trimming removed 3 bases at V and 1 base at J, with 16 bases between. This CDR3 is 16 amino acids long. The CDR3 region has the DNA TGTGCCAGCAGCTCACTTGGGCGGATAGGCCAAGAGACCCAGTACTTC. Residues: CASSSLGRIGQETQYF.